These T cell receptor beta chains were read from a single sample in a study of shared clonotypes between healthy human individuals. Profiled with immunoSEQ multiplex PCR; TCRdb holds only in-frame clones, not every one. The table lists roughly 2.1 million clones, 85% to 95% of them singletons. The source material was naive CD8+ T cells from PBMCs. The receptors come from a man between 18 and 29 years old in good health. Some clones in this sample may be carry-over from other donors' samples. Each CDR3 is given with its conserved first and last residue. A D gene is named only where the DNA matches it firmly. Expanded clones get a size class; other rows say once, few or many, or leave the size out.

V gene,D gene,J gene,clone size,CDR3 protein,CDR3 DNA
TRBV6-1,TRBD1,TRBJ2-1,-,CASSGTGANEQFF,TGTGCCAGCAGCGGGACAGGGGCCAATGAGCAGTTCTTC
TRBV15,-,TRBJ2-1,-,CATSRDLVDEQFF,TGTGCCACCAGCAGAGACCTCGTGGATGAGCAGTTCTTC
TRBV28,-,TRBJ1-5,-,CASSLRQPNQPQHF,TGTGCCAGCAGTCTCCGGCAGCCAAATCAGCCCCAGCATTTT
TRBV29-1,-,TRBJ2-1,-,CSVEVQPNDEQFF,TGCAGCGTTGAGGTCCAGCCTAACGATGAGCAGTTCTTC
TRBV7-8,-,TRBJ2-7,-,CASSLYRAVEQYF,TGTGCCAGCAGCTTGTACAGGGCGGTGGAGCAGTACTTC
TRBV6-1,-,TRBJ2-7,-,CASSVGAYEQYF,TGTGCCAGCAGTGTCGGAGCCTACGAGCAGTACTTC
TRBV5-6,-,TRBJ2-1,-,CASSLAGLPDEQFF,TGTGCCAGCAGCTTGGCGGGACTCCCAGATGAGCAGTTCTTC
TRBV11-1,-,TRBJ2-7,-,CASSSRDAFGEQYF,TGTGCCAGCAGCTCGCGGGACGCCTTCGGCGAGCAGTACTTC
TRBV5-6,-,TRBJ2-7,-,CASSLGDRSYEQYF,TGTGCCAGCAGCTTGGGGGACCGCTCCTACGAGCAGTACTTC
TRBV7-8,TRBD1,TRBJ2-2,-,CASSLGVRQGADTGELFF,TGTGCCAGCAGTCTAGGGGTTCGACAGGGGGCCGACACCGGGGAGCTGTTTTTT
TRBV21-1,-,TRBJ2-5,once,CASSKGKSQETQYF,TGTGCCAGCAGCAAAGGGAAATCCCAAGAGACCCAGTACTTC